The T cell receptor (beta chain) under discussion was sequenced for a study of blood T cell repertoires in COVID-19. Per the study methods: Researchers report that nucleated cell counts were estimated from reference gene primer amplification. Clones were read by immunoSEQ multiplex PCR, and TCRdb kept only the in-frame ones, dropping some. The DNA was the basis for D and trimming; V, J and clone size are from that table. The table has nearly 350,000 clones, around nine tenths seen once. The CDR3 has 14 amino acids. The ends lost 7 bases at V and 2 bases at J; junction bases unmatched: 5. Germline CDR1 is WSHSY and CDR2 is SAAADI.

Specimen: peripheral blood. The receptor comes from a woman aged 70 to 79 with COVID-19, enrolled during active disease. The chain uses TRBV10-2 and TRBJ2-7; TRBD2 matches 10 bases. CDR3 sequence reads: CASTRTSGAYEQYF. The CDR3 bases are TGCGCCAGCACTAGGACTAGCGGAGCCTACGAGCAGTACTTC.